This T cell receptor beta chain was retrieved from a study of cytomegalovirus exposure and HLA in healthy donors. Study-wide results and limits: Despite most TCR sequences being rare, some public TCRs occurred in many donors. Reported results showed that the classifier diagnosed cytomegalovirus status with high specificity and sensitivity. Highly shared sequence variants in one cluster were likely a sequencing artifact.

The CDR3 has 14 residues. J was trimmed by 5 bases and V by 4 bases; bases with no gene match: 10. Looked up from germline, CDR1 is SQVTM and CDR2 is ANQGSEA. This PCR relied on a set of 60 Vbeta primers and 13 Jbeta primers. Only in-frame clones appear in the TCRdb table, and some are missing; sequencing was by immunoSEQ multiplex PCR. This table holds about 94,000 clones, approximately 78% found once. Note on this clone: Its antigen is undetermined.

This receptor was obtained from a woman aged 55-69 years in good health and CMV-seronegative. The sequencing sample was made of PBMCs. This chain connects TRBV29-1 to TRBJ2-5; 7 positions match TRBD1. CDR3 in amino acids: CSVATLVRGETQYF. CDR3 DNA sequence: TGCAGCGTTGCAACCTTAGTCAGGGGGGAGACCCAGTACTTC. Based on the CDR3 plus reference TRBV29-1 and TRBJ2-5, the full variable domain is SAVISQKPSRDICQRGTSLTIQCQVDSQVTMMFWYRQQPGQSLTLIATANQGSEATYESGFVIDKFPISRPNLTFSTLTVSNMSPEDSSIYLCSVATLVRGETQYFGPGTRLLVL.